This TCR beta chain was obtained from a study of control samples from healthy donors and cancer patients (dated by TCRdb to about 2020). The library was generated by the immunoSEQ multiplex PCR assay. Imported from immuneACCESS, the table was reduced by TCRdb to in-frame sequences with V and J called. These copies leave out some clones; in studies compared against another copy, an unresolved V gene accounts for under half, and the cause of the remainder is not known. Counted in this sample were over 110,000 clones; roughly 92% of them appeared once. Of the sample, around 11% is held by the ten largest clones. Reading from cysteine to phenylalanine, the CDR3 counts 17 amino acids. Only the CDR3 portion is preserved as DNA: 51 bases, with reading frame beginning at the first base. V lost 4 bases and J lost 8 bases, and the count of bases not matched to a germline gene is 11. CDR1 and CDR2 are read off the germline V gene as MDHEN and SYDVKM.

A word on this clone: Its antigen target is currently unknown. No much larger clone exists at a distance of one base, and base qualities are not known.

Sequences were obtained from blood. This receptor was identified in a man under 40 in good health. Recombination connected TRBV28 to TRBJ2-1; TRBD2 agrees with 13 junctional bases. The CDR3 here reads CASSSNIRLAGGYEQFF. The nucleotide sequence is given as TGTGCCAGCAGTTCCAACATCCGACTAGCGGGAGGTTATGAGCAGTTCTTC.